This passage covers 28 T cell receptor beta chains from one sample sequenced in a study of T-cell reconstitution after alpha-beta-depleted transplantation in children. It was with unique molecular identifiers that the TCRbeta library was prepared. TCRdb recomputed calls from the PCR reads with MiXCR, one row per CDR3 protein. This repertoire shows some 180,000 distinct CDR3 sequences, roughly 6.6% found once; its top ten account for roughly 6%. Sequenced material: PBMCs, taken before TCRalphabeta/CD19-depleted stem cell transplant. The origin of the receptors is a boy between 2 and 15 years old with acute lymphoblastic leukemia, due to receive a stem cell transplant.

This clonotype showed up many times. The chain has TRBV20-1 and TRBJ2-3, with D perhaps matching TRBD2 (6 bases). The germline CDR1 and CDR2 sequences are DFQATT and SNEGSKA (reference sequence). V was cut by 6 bases and J by 2 bases, with 9 bases left in between. CDR3 length: 12 amino acids. The CDR3 nucleotides are TGCAGTGCCACTAGCTACACAGATACGCAGTATTTT. This sequence encodes CSATSYTDTQYF.

Many counts were recorded for this clonotype. The chain uses TRBV2 and TRBJ2-7, with a possible D match to TRBD1 (6 bases). The V gene lost 0 bases and the J gene lost 6 bases, with 12 bases spanning the gap. Germline loops: CDR1 SNHLY, CDR2 FYNNEI. CDR3 length: 14 amino acids. The CDR3 bases are TGTGCCAGCAGTGAAGCGGGGGCCTCCCTCGAGCAGTACTTC. Its translation is CASSEAGASLEQYF.

In its sample, this clonotype was seen many times. The J gene is TRBJ2-5, the V gene TRBV7-2; D tentatively reads TRBD1 or TRBD2 (5 bases each). V was pared by 1 base and J by 4 bases, with 10 bases between. The CDR3 contains 14 residues. Germline assignment: CDR1 SGHTA and CDR2 FQGNSA. The CDR3 here is CASSLGAGTETQYF. CDR3 DNA sequence: TGTGCCAGCAGCTTAGGTGCAGGGACAGAGACCCAGTACTTC.

There are a few counts of this clonotype. J is TRBJ1-5 and V is TRBV10-2, with D maybe TRBD1 (6 bases). Germline V lookup: CDR1 WSHSY, CDR2 SAAADI. V lost 7 bases, J lost 3 bases, and 10 bases lay in between. CDR3 length: 13 residues. For the CDR3, the DNA is TGCGCCAGCAAGGACAGACTCAATCAGCCCCAGCATTTT. It is translated as CASKDRLNQPQHF.

This clonotype was found many times. The chain links TRBV5-1 to TRBJ2-5, with D perhaps matching TRBD1 (6 bases). V was clipped by 4 bases and J by 4 bases, with 11 bases between them. CDR1 and CDR2 (germline): SGHRS, YFSETQ. The CDR3 covers 13 residues. For the CDR3, the DNA is TGCGCCAGCAGCAGAGAAGGGGGAGAGACCCAGTACTTC. Translation: CASSREGGETQYF.

The CDR3 nucleotides read TGTGCCAGCAGCTATCTAGCGGAAAAGCCCTCCAATGAGCAGTTCTTC. Its protein is CASSYLAEKPSNEQFF. The chain recombines TRBV7-2 with TRBJ2-1; 7 bases fit TRBD2. V lost 4 bases and J lost 6; bases outside the gene matches: 12. Germline V gene sequence: CDR1 SGHTA, CDR2 FQGNSA. This CDR3 has 16 residues.

The genes are TRBV5-1 and TRBJ2-7; 12 bases are a match to TRBD2. V was clipped by 5 bases and J by 3 bases; unmatched bases: 6. Per the germline V gene, CDR1 is SGHRS and CDR2 is YFSETQ. CDR3 length: 15 amino acids. The CDR3 DNA sequence: TGCGCCAGCAGGGTAGGGACTAGCGGGTTCTACGAGCAGTACTTC. It yields the protein CASRVGTSGFYEQYF.

This clonotype was seen more than once but under ten times. The chain combines TRBV28 with TRBJ2-3, with D perhaps matching TRBD2 (5 bases). V lost 3 bases and J lost 3, with 10 bases in between. The germline V gene encodes CDR1 MDHEN and CDR2 SYDVKM. The CDR3 is 14 residues long. CDR3: CASSFPWETDTQYF. DNA for the CDR3: TGTGCCAGCAGTTTCCCCTGGGAGACAGATACGCAGTATTTT.

This chain joins TRBV20-1 and TRBJ1-6; D remains unclear. The CDR3 runs to 14 residues. Germline CDR1 is DFQATT and CDR2 is SNEGSKA (reference sequence). V was clipped by 5 bases and J by 7 bases, with 15 bases between them. The CDR3: CSALPMILNSPLHF. CDR3 nucleotide sequence: TGCAGTGCTCTCCCCATGATACTGAATTCACCCCTCCACTTT.

This clonotype has ten or more counts. The chain recombines TRBV28 with TRBJ1-6; 9 positions match TRBD1. Unmatched junction bases numbered 8, after V lost 5 bases and J lost 9 bases. CDR3 length equals 15 residues. Germline V gene lookup returns CDR1 MDHEN and CDR2 SYDVKM. The CDR3 DNA sequence: TGTGCCAGCAGTACGACCGGGACAGGGATTTCACCCCTCCACTTT. Protein: CASSTTGTGISPLHF.

This clonotype has a count of ten or more. The chain combines TRBV27 with TRBJ1-5, with no clear D. This CDR3 is 16 amino acids long. Germline V gene data show CDR1 as MNHEY and CDR2 as SMNVEV (reference sequence). V was clipped by 2 bases and J by 1 base, with 12 bases between them. CDR3 sequence reads: CASSLHPAGSNQPQHF. CDR3 nucleotide sequence: TGTGCCAGCAGTTTACATCCCGCCGGGAGCAATCAGCCCCAGCATTTT.

This clonotype was seen just once. One base away lies a much larger clone, so this may be a sequencing read error. CDR3 amino acids: CASSVEGLAGTDTQYF. DNA of the CDR3: TGTGCCAGCAGCGTCGAAGGGCTGGCAGGCACAGATACGCAGTATTTT. The V gene is TRBV2, the J gene TRBJ2-3; D gene uncertain. The CDR3 extends over 16 amino acids. Deletions cut 6 bases from V and 1 base from J, with 17 bases between. The germline gives CDR1 SNHLY, CDR2 FYNNEI.

On this clonotype: A much bigger clone sits one base away, suggesting this may be a read error. The rearrangement uses TRBV20-1 and TRBJ1-1, with TRBD1 matching over 8 bases. This CDR3 has 15 amino acids. Germline-derived CDR1 and CDR2 are DFQATT and SNEGSKA (reference sequence). CDR3 coding DNA: TGCTGTGCTAGAGATGGACAGGGTGGGAGCACTGAAGCTTTCTTT. It codes for CCARDGQGGSTEAFF.

This clonotype has a handful of counts. The V and J genes are TRBV20-1 and TRBJ1-4; D might be TRBD1 (6 bases). V lost 5 bases to trimming and J lost 5 bases, with 12 bases between them. CDR3 length equals 13 residues. CDR1 and CDR2 from the germline V gene are DFQATT and SNEGSKA (reference sequence). Here the CDR3 reads CSAADSGNEKLFF. DNA of the CDR3: TGCAGTGCTGCGGACAGCGGAAATGAAAAACTGTTTTTT.

The table lists this clonotype with a few counts. The chain carries TRBV28 and TRBJ1-2; TRBD1 matches 10 bases. The CDR3 consists of 18 residues. J was trimmed by 6 bases and V by 6 bases; bases with no gene match: 19. Germline assignment: CDR1 MDHEN and CDR2 SYDVKM. In DNA, the CDR3 is TGTGCCAGCAGCCAGTTATGGGTACCGGGACAGGGGATGAATGGCTACACCTTC. The encoded protein is CASSQLWVPGQGMNGYTF.

The rearrangement uses TRBV7-9 and TRBJ1-3; D is possibly TRBD1 (5 bases). The CDR3 extends over 14 amino acids. CDR1 is SEHNR and CDR2 is FQNEAQ in the germline V gene (reference sequence). V lost 5 bases, J lost 0 bases, and 8 bases lay in between. Here the CDR3 reads CASSRGTSGNTIYF. The DNA for the CDR3 is TGTGCCAGCAGCCGCGGGACCTCTGGAAACACCATATATTTT.

Ten or more counts support this clonotype. The CDR3 sequence is CAWSVLYEQYF. The CDR3 bases are TGTGCCTGGAGTGTACTGTACGAGCAGTACTTC. The chain joins TRBV30 to TRBJ2-7; D gene unclear. Germline values: CDR1 GTSNPN, CDR2 SVGIG (reference sequence). The ends were cut back, 0 bases at V and 4 bases at J, with 4 bases in the middle. This CDR3 comprises 11 residues.

This rearrangement joins TRBV28 to TRBJ2-1; D is perhaps TRBD1 or TRBD2 (5 bases each). The CDR3 contains 18 residues. The germline V gene has CDR1 MDHEN and CDR2 SYDVKM. Trimming left V 4 bases short and J 1 base short, with 20 bases between. DNA for the CDR3: TGTGCCAGCAGTTCCCCAGACCGGGACGCTTGGTCCTACAATGAGCAGTTCTTC. This sequence encodes CASSSPDRDAWSYNEQFF. The full variable domain, with the rest looked up from reference TRBV28 and TRBJ2-1, is DVKVTQSSRYLVKRTGEKVFLECVQDMDHENMFWYRQDPGLGLRLIYFSYDVKMKEKGDIPEGYSVSREKKERFSLILESASTNQTSMYLCASSSPDRDAWSYNEQFFGPGTRLTVL.

This clonotype was seen a handful of times. The chain combines TRBV7-9 with TRBJ2-7, with D tentatively TRBD1 or TRBD2 (6 bases each). With 5 bases removed from V and 3 bases from J, the gap between germline ends came to 14 bases. The CDR3 spans 14 residues. Per germline, CDR1 SEHNR and CDR2 FQNEAQ (reference sequence). This CDR3 is CASSGGGGLYEQYF. DNA for the CDR3: TGTGCCAGCAGCGGAGGTGGGGGGCTCTACGAGCAGTACTTC.

J is TRBJ1-2 and V is TRBV28; D is possibly TRBD1 (5 bases). The length of the CDR3 is 14 residues. Germline V gives CDR1 MDHEN, CDR2 SYDVKM. The V and J ends lost 6 bases and 0 bases respectively, with 11 bases between them. DNA for the CDR3: TGTGCCAGCAGCACGGGGGGGACTAACTATGGCTACACCTTC. Translated, it gives CASSTGGTNYGYTF.

This clonotype turned up a few times. V usage is TRBV11-2 and J usage is TRBJ2-3, with D possibly being TRBD1 or TRBD2 (5 bases each). The CDR3 spans 16 residues. In germline, CDR1 is SGHAT, CDR2 FQNNGV. The V gene lost 5 bases and the J gene lost 3 bases, with 18 bases spanning the gap. The CDR3 sequence: CASSPVPGPMTDTQYF. The CDR3 DNA reads TGTGCCAGCAGCCCGGTACCGGGACCCATGACAGATACGCAGTATTTT.

This clonotype has at least ten counts. The V and J genes are TRBV29-1 and TRBJ1-1, with D hard to call. Between the trimmed V and J ends, which lost 4 bases and 4 bases, there was a span of 4 bases. The germline V gene has CDR1 SQVTM and CDR2 ANQGSEA. CDR3 length: 10 residues. CDR3 nucleotide sequence: TGCAGCGTTGGTCCCACTGAAGCTTTCTTT. This encodes CSVGPTEAFF.

The sample holds many counts of this clonotype. The V and J genes are TRBV29-1 and TRBJ2-1, with 14 bases aligning to TRBD2. The germline V gene has CDR1 SQVTM and CDR2 ANQGSEA. This CDR3 contains 15 residues. Unmatched junction bases numbered 7, after V lost 6 bases and J lost 6 bases. CDR3 region: CSVRLAGGRLNEQFF. Written as DNA, the CDR3 is TGCAGCGTCCGACTAGCGGGAGGGCGACTCAATGAGCAGTTCTTC.

This chain links TRBV4-2 with TRBJ2-7; D may be TRBD2 (6 bases). V lost 0 bases and J lost 7, with 19 bases in between. The CDR3 is made up of 16 amino acids. The V gene's germline CDR1 is LGHNA and CDR2 YNFKEQ. CDR3 bases: TGTGCCAGCAGCCAAGAGGAAAGGGGAGGAGGTCGGGAGCAGTACTTC. Protein product: CASSQEERGGGREQYF.

A few counts support this clonotype. The rearrangement joins TRBV12-3 or TRBV12-4 to TRBJ1-5; D is unclear. This CDR3 has 16 residues. V was trimmed by 6 bases and J by 0 bases, leaving 15 bases between them. As DNA, the CDR3 is TGTGCCAGCAGCACTCTGTGGGCGAATAGCAATCAGCCCCAGCATTTT. Translation gives CASSTLWANSNQPQHF.

V usage is TRBV2 and J usage is TRBJ2-3; maybe TRBD2 (5 bases). The CDR3 extends over 17 amino acids. Trimming stripped 10 bases from V and 3 bases from J, with 26 bases between. Germline V gene lookup returns CDR1 SNHLY and CDR2 FYNNEI. DNA of the CDR3: TGTGCCATCTGCCCCCGGGGAAGTCTTTGGCAGACAGATACGCAGTATTTT. It specifies CAICPRGSLWQTDTQYF.

This chain joins TRBV6-6 and TRBJ2-2; D remains ambiguous. Between the trimmed V and J ends, which lost 7 bases and 9 bases, there was a span of 12 bases. The germline gives CDR1 MNHNY, CDR2 SVGAGI (reference sequence). The CDR3 sequence is 12 residues long. The DNA for the CDR3 is TGTGCCAGCACTCCTAACGCCAGGGAGCTGTTTTTT. Translating gives CASTPNARELFF.

This clonotype was counted ten times or more. V is TRBV6-2 or TRBV6-3 and J is TRBJ2-2; D unresolved. Trimming removed 2 bases from V and 3 bases from J, with 13 bases in between. CDR1 and CDR2 (germline): MNHEY, SVGEGT. The CDR3 contains 16 residues. The CDR3 coding sequence is TGTGCCAGCAGTTACACGCTCGATGGGTACACCGGGGAGCTGTTTTTT. Protein sequence: CASSYTLDGYTGELFF.